What follows describes a single T cell receptor beta chain. The CDR3 spans 13 residues. V dropped 4 bases and J dropped 5; count of bases not matched to a gene: 5. Germline loops: CDR1 SGHDT, CDR2 YYEEEE. Per the authors' pipeline: Amplification of reference gene primers was used by the study to estimate nucleated cell counts. Assay: immunoSEQ multiplex PCR; the TCRdb copy retains only in-frame clones and omits some. The V and J calls and clone size come from that table; D and trimming were worked out from the DNA. The table has 450,000 or so clones, approximately 90% seen once. Enrolment of Seattle patients took place during active infection, and they were followed longitudinally. This entry belongs to a study of blood T cell repertoires in COVID-19.

The specimen sequenced was peripheral blood. The receptor's source is a woman in her 40s with COVID-19, enrolled during active disease. This chain uses TRBV5-6 with TRBJ1-1, with 7 bases fitting TRBD1. CDR3 in DNA: TGTGCCAGCAGCGAGTTCAGGGGGACTGAAGCTTTCTTT. Amino acids: CASSEFRGTEAFF.